What follows are 16 T cell receptor beta chains derived from one specimen sequenced in a study of Ad26.COV2.S vaccination and SARS-CoV-2 variants. Libraries were prepared by immunoSEQ multiplex PCR; TCRdb keeps only in-frame clonotypes and omits some of them. The profile shows around 450,000 clones, roughly nine tenths of them singletons. The treatment here: around 19 received Ad26.COV2.S at low or high dose, single or two shots; about 5 received placebo; per-sample allocation not given. Sampling happened 63 days after the first vaccine or placebo injection. The sequences come from peripheral blood, collected in a trial of Ad26.COV2.S vaccine versus placebo. All receptors derive from a person between 18 and 60 years old who received the Ad26.COV2.S COVID-19 vaccine or a placebo.

The chain carries TRBV7-6 and TRBJ2-7; D not certain. This CDR3 spans 12 amino acids. The ends were cut back, 7 bases at V and 6 bases at J, with 13 bases in the middle. From germline, CDR1 is SGHVS and CDR2 FNYEAQ. DNA for the CDR3: TGTGCCAGCAAAAGCTTCGTAGGCGAGCAGTACGTC. Its protein is CASKSFVGEQYV.

The chain couples TRBV6-5 to TRBJ1-5; D not resolved. The CDR3 totals 15 residues. Per the germline V gene, CDR1 is MNHEY and CDR2 is SVGAGI. Trimming took off 8 bases at V and 0 bases at J, with 14 bases between the two ends. CDR3 in DNA: TGTGCCAGCCTCCACGGTTTAAATAGCAATCAGCCCCAGCATTTT. It codes for CASLHGLNSNQPQHF.

This clone was picked up a small number of times. The rearrangement uses TRBV5-6 and TRBJ1-5; D uncertain. Germline CDR1 is SGHDT and CDR2 is YYEEEE. This CDR3 has 13 amino acids. V lost 0 bases and J lost 7, with 8 bases in between. The CDR3 region is CASSLGGIQPQHF. The DNA of the CDR3 is TGTGCCAGCAGCTTGGGAGGTATCCAGCCCCAGCATTTT.

The rearrangement links TRBV7-9 to TRBJ2-7; D possibly uses TRBD1 or TRBD2 (5 bases each). CDR3 length: 14 amino acids. CDR1 is SEHNR, CDR2 FQNEAQ, per germline (reference sequence). V shed 3 bases and J shed 4 bases, with 13 bases lying between them. The CDR3 loop is CASSLGTAKYEQYV. CDR3 nucleotide sequence: TGTGCCAGCAGCTTGGGGACGGCTAAGTACGAGCAGTACGTC.

In this sample, this clone turned up a few times. The chain carries TRBV4-1 and TRBJ2-2, with 10 bases aligning to TRBD1. The V and J ends lost 8 bases and 7 bases, in that order; junction bases with no gene match: 13. CDR3 size: 16 residues. The V gene's germline CDR1 is MGHRA and CDR2 YSYEKL. The CDR3 bases are TGCGCCAGCGCCGCGGGGGACAGGGGACACTTCGGGGAGCTGTTTTTT. Protein sequence: CASAAGDRGHFGELFF.

The rearrangement links TRBV29-1 to TRBJ1-1, with D possibly matching TRBD1 (5 bases). Germline loops: CDR1 SQVTM, CDR2 ANQGSEA. Trimming shortened V by 4 bases and J by 0 bases, and 9 bases separated the two germline ends. The CDR3 spans 13 residues. In DNA, the CDR3 is TGCAGCGTTGTTCCGGACATGAACACTGAAGCTTTCTTT. Translating it yields CSVVPDMNTEAFF.

The V call is TRBV19, the J call TRBJ1-2; D gene unclear. Trimming took off 5 bases at V and 4 bases at J, with 11 bases between the two ends. Germline assignment: CDR1 LNHDA and CDR2 SQIVND (reference sequence). The CDR3 length is 13 residues. CDR3 coding DNA: TGTGCCAGTAGTCAGGACCGACTCTATGGCTACACCTTC. Its translation is CASSQDRLYGYTF. Together with reference TRBV19 and TRBJ1-2, the CDR3 gives the full variable domain: DGGITQSPKYLFRKEGQNVTLSCEQNLNHDAMYWYRQDPGQGLRLIYYSQIVNDFQKGDIAEGYSVSREKKESFPLTVTSAQKNPTAFYLCASSQDRLYGYTFGSGTRLTVV.

J is TRBJ1-2 and V is TRBV25-1; D is unresolved. Trimming pared 6 bases from V and 8 bases from J, leaving 13 bases between. Germline V gives CDR1 MGHDK, CDR2 SYGVNS. The CDR3 is 12 amino acids. The chain's CDR3 is CASSRDSYGYTF. The CDR3 DNA follows: TGTGCCAGCAGCAGAGACTCCTACGGCTACACCTTC.

V gene TRBV14 combines with J gene TRBJ2-2; the D gene is possibly TRBD1 (6 bases). CDR3 length equals 17 residues. Germline V gene data show CDR1 as SGHDN and CDR2 as FVKESK. Trimming took off 3 bases at V and 3 bases at J, with 17 bases between the two ends. CDR3 DNA sequence: TGTGCCAGCAGCCAGATCACAGGGTTCTACGACACCGGGGAGCTGTTTTTT. This translates into CASSQITGFYDTGELFF. Full variable domain (remainder filled in from reference TRBV14 and TRBJ2-2): EAGVTQFPSHSVIEKGQTVTLRCDPISGHDNLYWYRRVMGKEIKFLLHFVKESKQDESGMPNNRFLAERTGGTYSTLKVQPAELEDSGVYFCASSQITGFYDTGELFFGEGSRLTVL.

The chain uses TRBV3-1 (or the pseudogene TRBV3-2) and TRBJ1-2; no clear D. Deletions cut 5 bases from V and 2 bases from J, with 12 bases between. Germline V gene data show CDR1 as LGHDT and CDR2 as YNNKEL (reference sequence). This CDR3 region has 14 residues. CDR3 DNA sequence: TGTGCCAGCAGCTTCGAGCCCTTCAACTATGGCTACACCTTC. It encodes CASSFEPFNYGYTF.

This clone occurred a few times. The chain couples TRBV19 to TRBJ2-2; 13 nucleotides align to TRBD2. V lost 1 base, J lost 4 bases, and 6 bases stayed unmatched. Germline CDR1 LNHDA, CDR2 SQIVND (reference sequence). CDR3 length equals 18 residues. DNA for the CDR3: TGTGCCAGTAGTATAGTACTAGCGGGGGGGCCAGGCACCGGGGAGCTGTTTTTT. Amino acid sequence: CASSIVLAGGPGTGELFF.

The V and J genes are TRBV5-1 and TRBJ2-1; tentative D call: TRBD1 (6 bases). The ends were cut back, 5 bases at V and 3 bases at J, with 12 bases in the middle. Germline assignment: CDR1 SGHRS and CDR2 YFSETQ. The CDR3 is 14 amino acids. The CDR3 is CASSRQGSYNEQFF. DNA of the CDR3: TGCGCCAGCAGTCGCCAGGGGAGCTACAATGAGCAGTTCTTC.

J is TRBJ2-7 and V is TRBV5-4; 7 nucleotides line up with TRBD1. The CDR3 loop spans 14 amino acids. J was trimmed by 1 base and V by 4 bases; bases with no gene match: 5. Germline values: CDR1 SGHNT, CDR2 YYREEE (reference sequence). The CDR3, as DNA: TGTGCCAGCAGCGGTCGGACAGGATCCTACGAGCAGTACTTC. Its protein product is CASSGRTGSYEQYF.

V gene TRBV7-3 combines with J gene TRBJ2-2, with D maybe TRBD1 (6 bases). Germline V gene data show CDR1 as SGHTA and CDR2 as FQGTGA. This CDR3 is 15 amino acids long. Trimming stripped 1 base from V and 7 bases from J, with 13 bases between. CDR3 DNA: TGTGCCAGCAGCTTAATGGCAGGGGAGTACGGGGAGCTGTTTTTT. It specifies CASSLMAGEYGELFF.

V gene TRBV5-4 combines with J gene TRBJ2-4; the match to TRBD2 covers 11 bases. The CDR3 spans 14 residues. V was clipped by 0 bases and J by 11 bases; unmatched bases: 4. Germline loops: CDR1 SGHNT, CDR2 YYREEE (reference sequence). The CDR3 sequence: CASSLAPTSGVQYF. CDR3 coding DNA: TGTGCCAGCAGCTTGGCCCCGACTAGCGGGGTTCAGTACTTC.

Only a few counts were recorded for this clone. This chain uses TRBV5-4 with TRBJ1-1; 10 bases line up with TRBD1. The CDR3 totals 15 residues. The V gene's germline CDR1 is SGHNT and CDR2 YYREEE (reference sequence). J was trimmed by 4 bases and V by 4 bases; bases with no gene match: 7. CDR3 nucleotide sequence: TGTGCCAGCAGCGGGGCCGGGACAGGGGCCACTGAAGCTTTCTTT. Protein sequence: CASSGAGTGATEAFF. Looking up the rest from reference TRBV5-4 and TRBJ1-1 gives the full variable domain: ETGVTQSPTHLIKTRGQQVTLRCSSQSGHNTVSWYQQALGQGPQFIFQYYREEENGRGNFPPRFSGLQFPNYSSELNVNALELDDSALYLCASSGAGTGATEAFFGQGTRLTVV.